This T cell receptor beta chain was sequenced during a study of identical twins. The CDR3 is 13 amino acids. After removal of 5 bases from V and 6 bases from J, the junction contained 5 bases not matched to a gene. Germline assignment: CDR1 SGDLS and CDR2 YYNGEE. This clonotype appeared a few times. TCRdb analysed the 5' RACE reads with MiXCR anew, one entry per CDR3 protein. The sample has 400,000 to 550,000 distinct CDR3 sequences, 22% seen once. This sample was shared with a second study, whose subject was T cells expressing NK-cell markers.

J is TRBJ2-1 and V is TRBV9; 7 positions agree with TRBD1. The clonotype originates from a woman younger than 35 in good health. Material for sequencing was CD4+ T cells sorted from blood. The CDR3 loop is CASSDRERNEQFF. In DNA form, the CDR3 reads TGTGCCAGCAGTGACAGGGAGCGCAATGAGCAGTTCTTC.